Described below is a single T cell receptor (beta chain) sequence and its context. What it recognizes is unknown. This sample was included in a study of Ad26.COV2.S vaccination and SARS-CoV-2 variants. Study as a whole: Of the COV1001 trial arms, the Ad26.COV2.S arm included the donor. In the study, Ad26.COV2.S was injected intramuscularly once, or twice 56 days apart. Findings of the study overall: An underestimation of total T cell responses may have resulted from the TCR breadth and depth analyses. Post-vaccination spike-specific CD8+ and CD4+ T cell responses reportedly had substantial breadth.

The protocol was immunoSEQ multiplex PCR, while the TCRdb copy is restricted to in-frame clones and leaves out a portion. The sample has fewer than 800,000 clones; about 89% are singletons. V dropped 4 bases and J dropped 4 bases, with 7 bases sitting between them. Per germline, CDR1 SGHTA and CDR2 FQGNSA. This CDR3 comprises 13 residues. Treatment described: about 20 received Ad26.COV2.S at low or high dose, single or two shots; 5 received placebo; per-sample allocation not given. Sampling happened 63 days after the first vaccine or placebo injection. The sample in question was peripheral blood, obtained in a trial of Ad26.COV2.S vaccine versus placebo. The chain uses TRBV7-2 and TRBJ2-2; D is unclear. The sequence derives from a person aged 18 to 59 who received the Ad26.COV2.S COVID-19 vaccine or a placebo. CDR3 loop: CASSSGPTGELFF. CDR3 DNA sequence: TGTGCCAGCAGCTCCGGCCCCACCGGGGAGCTGTTTTTT.